This T cell receptor (beta chain) derives from a study of OX40 agonist ivuxolimab in advanced cancers. Study-wide results and limits: At 0.1 to 3.0 mg/kg and by week 6, clonal expansion occurred in CD4+ and CD8+ blood T cells. No determination was made of the antigen specificity of the expanded peripheral T cells.

As to this clone: Its antigen is unknown.

V shed 5 bases and J 2 bases; nucleotides not matched to a gene: 3. The germline V gene has CDR1 MRHNA and CDR2 SNTAGT. The CDR3 contains 14 residues. The repertoire was sequenced with immunoSEQ multiplex PCR; TCRdb's copy has only in-frame clones and lacks some. The data contain roughly 100,000 clones, about nine tenths of them singletons. V usage is TRBV6-4 and J usage is TRBJ2-3, with TRBD2 matching over 8 bases. Material: CD4+ or CD8+ T cells sorted from blood, obtained in a trial of the OX40 agonist ivuxolimab. This receptor was identified in an adult with an advanced solid tumor such as melanoma, head and neck, liver or kidney cancer. CDR3 sequence: CASSTSGLTDTQYF. CDR3 sequence (DNA): TGTGCCAGCAGTACTAGCGGACTCACAGATACGCAGTATTTT.